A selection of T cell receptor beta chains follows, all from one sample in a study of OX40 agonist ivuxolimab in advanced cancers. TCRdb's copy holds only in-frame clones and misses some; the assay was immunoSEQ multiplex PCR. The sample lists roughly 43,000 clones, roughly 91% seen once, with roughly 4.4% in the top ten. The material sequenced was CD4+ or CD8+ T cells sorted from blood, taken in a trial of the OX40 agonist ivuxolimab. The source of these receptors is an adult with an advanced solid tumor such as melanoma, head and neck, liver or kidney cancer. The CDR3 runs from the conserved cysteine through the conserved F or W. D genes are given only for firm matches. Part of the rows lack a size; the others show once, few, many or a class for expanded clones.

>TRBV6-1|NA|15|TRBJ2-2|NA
CASSPIRGLAGELFF
TGTGCCAGCAGTCCAATCCGCGGATTGGCCGGGGAGCTGTTTTTT
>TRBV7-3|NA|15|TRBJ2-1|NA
CASSLTRSSYNEQFF
TGTGCCAGCAGCTTAACTCGCTCTTCCTACAATGAGCAGTTCTTC
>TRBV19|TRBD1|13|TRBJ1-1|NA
CASRDSGYTEAFF
TGTGCCAGCCGGGACAGCGGGTATACTGAAGCTTTCTTT
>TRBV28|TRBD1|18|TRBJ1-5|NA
CASSPRTGSAYSNQPQHF
TGTGCCAGCAGTCCCCGGACAGGGAGTGCGTATAGCAATCAGCCCCAGCATTTT
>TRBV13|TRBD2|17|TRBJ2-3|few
CASSARLAGDFADTQYF
TGTGCCAGCAGCGCCCGACTAGCGGGAGACTTTGCAGATACGCAGTATTTT
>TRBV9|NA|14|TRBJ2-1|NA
CASSESAGPNEQFF
TGTGCCAGCAGCGAATCCGCGGGACCCAATGAGCAGTTCTTC
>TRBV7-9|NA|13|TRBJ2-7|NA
CASSLPADYEQYF
TGTGCCAGCAGCTTACCCGCGGACTACGAGCAGTACTTC
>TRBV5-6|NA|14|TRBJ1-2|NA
CASSSPGFFYGYTF
TGTGCCAGCAGCAGCCCAGGATTCTTTTATGGCTACACCTTC
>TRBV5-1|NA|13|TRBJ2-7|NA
CASSLGSSVEQYF
TGCGCCAGCAGCTTGGGTTCCTCGGTCGAGCAGTACTTC
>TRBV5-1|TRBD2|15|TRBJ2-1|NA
CASSLISGRVDEQFF
TGCGCCAGCAGCTTAATTAGCGGGAGGGTAGATGAGCAGTTCTTC
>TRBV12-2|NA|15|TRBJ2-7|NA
CASRLPLWGDYEQYF
TGTGCAAGTCGCTTACCCCTGTGGGGCGACTACGAGCAGTACTTC
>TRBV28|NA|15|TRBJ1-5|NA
CASSPPRPTPQPQHF
TGTGCCAGCAGTCCGCCGCGGCCTACTCCTCAGCCCCAGCATTTT
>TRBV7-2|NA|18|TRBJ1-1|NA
CASSLPLWQESMNTEAFF
NA
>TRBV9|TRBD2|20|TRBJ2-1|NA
CASSENTGTSGGAPYNEQFF
TGTGCCAGCAGCGAAAATACCGGGACTAGCGGGGGGGCCCCCTACAATGAGCAGTTCTTC
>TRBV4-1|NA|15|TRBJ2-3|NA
CASSQALQGRDTQYF
TGCGCCAGCAGCCAAGCTCTCCAAGGGCGAGATACGCAGTATTTT
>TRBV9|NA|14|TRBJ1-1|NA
CASSGPMTDTEAFF
TGTGCCAGCAGCGGACCTATGACAGACACTGAAGCTTTCTTT
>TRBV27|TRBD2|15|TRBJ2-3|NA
CASTATSGIGDTQYF
TGTGCCAGCACCGCGACTAGCGGGATAGGTGATACGCAGTATTTT
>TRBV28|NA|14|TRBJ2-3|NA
CASSFLSGTDTQYF
TGTGCCAGCAGTTTCCTCTCAGGCACAGATACGCAGTATTTT
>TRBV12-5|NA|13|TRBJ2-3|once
CASGEGLTDTQYF
TGTGCTAGTGGTGAGGGGCTTACAGATACGCAGTATTTT
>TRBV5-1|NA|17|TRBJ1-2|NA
CASSWTPQKYANYGYTF
TGCGCCAGCAGCTGGACCCCTCAGAAGTATGCAAACTATGGCTACACCTTC
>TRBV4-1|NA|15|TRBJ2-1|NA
CASSQGGALYNEQFF
TGCGCCAGCAGCCAAGGGGGGGCTCTCTACAATGAGCAGTTCTTC
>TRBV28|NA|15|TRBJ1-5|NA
CASSLIGQLIRPQHF
TGTGCCAGCAGTTTGATAGGCCAGTTAATTCGGCCCCAGCATTTT
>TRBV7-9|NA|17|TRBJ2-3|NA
CASSPLIAGPGTDTQYF
TGTGCCAGCAGTCCACTCATTGCGGGTCCGGGGACAGATACGCAGTATTTT
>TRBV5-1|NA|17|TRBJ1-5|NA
CASSSGAVRDCNQPQHF
TGCGCCAGCAGCTCGGGGGCAGTCAGAGATTGCAATCAGCCCCAGCATTTT
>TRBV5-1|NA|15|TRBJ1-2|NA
CASSPLDGPNYGYTF
TGCGCCAGCAGCCCCCTAGACGGGCCTAACTATGGCTACACCTTC
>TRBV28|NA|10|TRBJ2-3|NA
CASSFEVQYF
TGTGCCAGCAGTTTCGAGGTTCAGTATTTT
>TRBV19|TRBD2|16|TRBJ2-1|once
CASSILAGSSYNEQFF
TGTGCCAGTAGTATTCTAGCGGGGAGCTCCTACAATGAGCAGTTCTTC
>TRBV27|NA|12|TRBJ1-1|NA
CASSSTGSEAFF
TGTGCCAGCAGTTCAACAGGGAGTGAAGCTTTCTTT
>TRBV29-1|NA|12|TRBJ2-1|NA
CSVGGAQNEQFF
TGCAGCGTAGGGGGGGCCCAGAATGAGCAGTTCTTC
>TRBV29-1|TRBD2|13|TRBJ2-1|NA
CSVSGLANNEQFF
TGCAGCGTGAGCGGACTAGCCAACAATGAGCAGTTCTTC
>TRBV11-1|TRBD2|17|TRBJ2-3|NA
CASSQVAGGPLVDTQYF
TGTGCCAGCAGCCAAGTAGCGGGGGGGCCGTTAGTAGATACGCAGTATTTT
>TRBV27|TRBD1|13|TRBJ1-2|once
CASSLTGVYGYTF
TGTGCCAGCAGTTTAACAGGGGTCTATGGCTACACCTTC
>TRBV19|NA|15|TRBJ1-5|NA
CASSMIWGPNQPQHF
TGTGCCAGTAGTATGATTTGGGGGCCGAATCAGCCCCAGCATTTT
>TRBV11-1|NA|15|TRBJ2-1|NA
CASRPDWSSYNEQFF
TGTGCCAGCAGACCGGACTGGAGCTCCTACAATGAGCAGTTCTTC
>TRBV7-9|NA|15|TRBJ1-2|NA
CASSLVDDPHYGYTF
TGTGCCAGCAGCTTAGTGGACGATCCTCACTATGGCTACACCTTC